This TCR beta chain appears in the sequencing data of a study of CD8 T cells in Susac syndrome. With random hexamers, 0.5 to 1 ug RNA was reverse transcribed. TCRdb fed the immunoSEQ multiplex PCR reads into MiXCR, producing one record per CDR3 protein. The table lists about 80,000 distinct CDR3 sequences, 95% to 96% of them singletons. Germline V gene lookup returns CDR1 LGHNA and CDR2 YNFKEQ. This CDR3 is 14 amino acids long. V was cut by 4 bases and J by 5 bases, with 11 bases left in between. This chain joins TRBV4-2 and TRBJ2-2; D remains ambiguous. This receptor was identified in a human donor with Susac syndrome. Sequenced input: CD8+ T cells from PBMCs. The CDR3 sequence is CASSLETGTGELFF. The CDR3 DNA is TGTGCCAGCAGCCTAGAAACTGGGACCGGGGAGCTGTTTTTT.